This TCR beta chain was retrieved from a study of T cells in Graves' hyperthyroidism and ophthalmopathy. RNA transcripts served as the template for amplifying TCR beta CDR3 regions. First-round RT-PCR targeting the TCR CDR3 was performed with the HTBI primer set. TCRdb analysed the multiplex PCR reads with MiXCR anew, one entry per CDR3 protein. The table lists about 560,000 distinct CDR3 sequences, around 17% of them singletons. This clonotype has just a few counts. With 4 bases clipped from V and 0 bases from J, the junction kept 4 bases outside the gene matches. Germline assignment: CDR1 SGHRS and CDR2 YFSETQ. The CDR3 covers 15 residues.

The origin of this receptor is a woman aged 18-29 years with Graves' hyperthyroidism. Sequencing was performed on blood. The gene calls are TRBV5-1 and TRBJ2-7; TRBD2 matches 10 bases. CDR3 region: CASSVTSGISYEQYF. The CDR3 DNA reads as TGCGCCAGCAGCGTCACTAGCGGGATCTCCTACGAGCAGTACTTC.